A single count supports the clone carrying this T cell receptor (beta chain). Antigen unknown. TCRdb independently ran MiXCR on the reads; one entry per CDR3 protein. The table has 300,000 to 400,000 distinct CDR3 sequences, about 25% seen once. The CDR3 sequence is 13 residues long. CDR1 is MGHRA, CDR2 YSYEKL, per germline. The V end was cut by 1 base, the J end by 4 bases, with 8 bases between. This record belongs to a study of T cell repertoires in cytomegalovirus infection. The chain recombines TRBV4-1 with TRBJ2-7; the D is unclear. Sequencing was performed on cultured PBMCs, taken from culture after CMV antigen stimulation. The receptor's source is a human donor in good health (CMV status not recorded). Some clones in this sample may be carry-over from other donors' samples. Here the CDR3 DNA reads TGCGCCAGCAGCCAAGCATCCAGTTACGAGCAGTACTTC. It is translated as CASSQASSYEQYF.